Listed here are 9 T cell receptor beta chains from one sample, sequenced in a study of T cells after posttransplantation cyclophosphamide. The naive gate required viable CD3+CD4+ or CD3+CD8+ cells with CCR7+CD45RA+CD45RO-CD95-CD27+CD28+ phenotype. TCRdb's copy holds only in-frame clones and misses some; the assay was immunoSEQ multiplex PCR. The table includes under 35,000 clones, 80% to 95% detected once. Sequenced: naive CD4+ T cells sorted from PBMCs. The receptors here all came from a woman aged 55-70 years in good health, CMV-negative, and a related stem cell transplant donor.

CDR3 amino acids: CASSPPTSGYNEQFF. CDR3 coding DNA: TGTGCCAGCTCACCTCCGACTAGCGGATACAATGAGCAGTTCTTC. The chain links TRBV18 to TRBJ2-1; 9 bases line up with TRBD2. J was trimmed by 4 bases and V by 3 bases; bases with no gene match: 4. This CDR3 is 15 amino acids long. Looked up from germline, CDR1 is KGHSH and CDR2 is LQKENI.

The chain links TRBV2 to TRBJ2-1; 8 bases align to TRBD2. The CDR3 consists of 15 residues. Germline CDR1 and CDR2: SNHLY and FYNNEI. The V and J ends lost 6 bases and 4 bases, in that order; junction bases with no gene match: 8. The CDR3 DNA sequence: TGTGCCAGCAGCGGGACTAGAGGGGCGTACAATGAGCAGTTCTTC. Translating it yields CASSGTRGAYNEQFF.

This rearrangement joins TRBV28 to TRBJ1-5; D not certain. CDR3 length: 12 residues. Trimming took off 4 bases at V and 4 bases at J, with 5 bases between the two ends. Germline CDR1 reads MDHEN; CDR2 reads SYDVKM. The CDR3 loop reads CASSSGNQPQHF. The CDR3 bases are TGTGCCAGCAGTTCCGGGAATCAGCCCCAGCATTTT.

V is TRBV7-3 and J is TRBJ2-7, with 7 positions matching TRBD2. V lost 5 bases and J lost 1; bases outside the gene matches: 5. Germline CDR1 SGHTA, CDR2 FQGTGA. The CDR3 extends over 14 amino acids. The CDR3 DNA sequence: TGTGCCAGCAGCCCCACTAGCGATTCCTACGAGCAGTACTTC. Protein: CASSPTSDSYEQYF.

The chain couples TRBV10-3 to TRBJ2-7, with D tentatively TRBD2 (8 bases). CDR1 and CDR2 from the germline V gene are ENHRY and SYGVKD. V dropped 6 bases and J dropped 6 bases, with 18 bases sitting between them. The CDR3 runs to 14 residues. The CDR3 loop reads CAISEQGSGSEQYF. The CDR3 DNA reads as TGTGCCATCAGCGAACAGGGGAGCGGGAGCGAGCAGTACTTC.

This chain uses TRBV6-5 with TRBJ2-7, with 9 positions matching TRBD2. The CDR3 runs to 15 residues. Germline V gene lookup returns CDR1 MNHEY and CDR2 SVGAGI. J lost 1 base, V lost 6 bases, and 7 bases had no gene match. Written as DNA, the CDR3 is TGTGCCAGCAGCCTGGGACTAGCCGTTTCCTACGAGCAGTACTTC. Encoded protein: CASSLGLAVSYEQYF.

The genes are TRBV6-1 and TRBJ1-2; 10 bases match TRBD1. Germline assignment: CDR1 MNHNS and CDR2 SASEGT. J lost 1 base, V lost 4 bases, and 6 bases had no gene match. The CDR3 is 16 amino acids. The CDR3 bases are TGTGCCAGCAGTGGAACGACAGGGGGCATTAACTATGGCTACACCTTC. It translates to CASSGTTGGINYGYTF.

The chain has TRBV2 and TRBJ2-7; a possible D gene is TRBD1 (5 bases). The V and J ends lost 1 base and 2 bases respectively, with 12 bases between them. Germline CDR1 SNHLY, CDR2 FYNNEI. CDR3 length: 15 residues. The CDR3 reads CASSEGGTVPYEQYF. The DNA for the CDR3 is TGTGCCAGCAGTGAAGGGGGCACGGTGCCCTACGAGCAGTACTTC.

The chain carries TRBV7-2 and TRBJ2-3; D is perhaps TRBD1 (7 bases). The CDR3 runs 16 residues. Per the germline V gene, CDR1 is SGHTA and CDR2 is FQGNSA. V was clipped by 5 bases and J by 2 bases, with 17 bases between them. Written as DNA, the CDR3 is TGTGCCAGCAGCCTAGGGGGGACAGTACCCACAGATACGCAGTATTTT. Amino acid sequence: CASSLGGTVPTDTQYF. Filled out from reference TRBV7-2 and TRBJ2-3, the complete variable domain reads GAGVSQSPSNKVTEKGKDVELRCDPISGHTALYWYRQSLGQGLEFLIYFQGNSAPDKSGLPSDRFSAERTGGSVSTLTIQRTQQEDSAVYLCASSLGGTVPTDTQYFGPGTRLTVL.